A single sample is the source of the 31 T cell receptor beta chains below, sequenced in a study of blood T cell repertoires in COVID-19. Only in-frame clones appear in the TCRdb table, and some are missing; sequencing was by immunoSEQ multiplex PCR. Among about 260,000 clones, over 80% were seen once, and the ten largest hold 3.7%. The sequenced sample consisted of peripheral blood. The receptors here all came from a woman between 35 and 50 years old with acute or convalescent COVID-19.

This rearrangement joins TRBV10-3 to TRBJ2-7; the D is unclear. V was pared by 1 base and J by 0 bases, with 16 bases between. This CDR3 comprises 17 residues. Germline assignment: CDR1 ENHRY and CDR2 SYGVKD. DNA of the CDR3: TGTGCCATCAGTGAGTACCTCCCTGTCTCGAGCTCCTACGAGCAGTACGTC. Its protein is CAISEYLPVSSSYEQYV.

The chain is built from TRBV9 and TRBJ1-3; D is undetermined. Between the trimmed V and J ends, which lost 3 bases and 6 bases, there was a span of 13 bases. Looked up from germline, CDR1 is SGDLS and CDR2 is YYNGEE. The CDR3 is 14 amino acids. CDR3 in amino acids: CASSGQALANTIYF. The CDR3 DNA follows: TGTGCCAGCAGCGGCCAGGCTTTGGCAAACACCATATATTTT. Drawing the rest from reference TRBV9 and TRBJ1-3, the complete variable domain is DSGVTQTPKHLITATGQRVTLRCSPRSGDLSVYWYQQSLDQGLQFLIQYYNGEERAKGNILERFSAQQFPDLHSELNLSSLELGDSALYFCASSGQALANTIYFGEGSWLTVV.

The chain uses TRBV6-1 and TRBJ1-2; D uncertain. This CDR3 contains 13 residues. The ends were cut back, 2 bases at V and 8 bases at J, with 12 bases in the middle. CDR1 and CDR2 from the germline V gene are MNHNS and SASEGT. The CDR3 bases are TGTGCCAGCAGTGAACTTGCGGCAAGCGGCTACACCTTC. It is translated as CASSELAASGYTF.

J is TRBJ1-1 and V is TRBV9; possibly TRBD1 for D (5 bases). Trimming removed 0 bases at V and 0 bases at J, with 9 bases between. The CDR3 length is 15 residues. Germline V gives CDR1 SGDLS, CDR2 YYNGEE. CDR3 sequence reads: CASSVVQGMNTEAFF. CDR3 DNA: TGTGCCAGCAGCGTAGTCCAGGGCATGAACACTGAAGCTTTCTTT.

The chain couples TRBV19 to TRBJ2-1, with TRBD1 as a possible D gene (5 bases). The CDR3 runs 18 residues. Per the germline V gene, CDR1 is LNHDA and CDR2 is SQIVND (reference sequence). Trimming shortened V by 3 bases and J by 4 bases, and 22 bases separated the two germline ends. CDR3 loop: CASSIGVGLGRSYNEQFF. DNA of the CDR3: TGTGCCAGTAGTATTGGGGTGGGTTTGGGGCGGTCTTACAATGAGCAGTTCTTC.

The rearrangement links TRBV5-1 to TRBJ2-1; 11 bases line up with TRBD2. Trimming took 7 bases from V and 0 from J; bases not matched to a gene: 6. CDR1 and CDR2 (germline): SGHRS, YFSETQ. The CDR3 length is 16 residues. The CDR3 region is CASGLAGGPSYNEQFF. The CDR3 nucleotides are TGCGCCAGCGGATTAGCGGGGGGGCCCTCCTACAATGAGCAGTTCTTC.

This chain links TRBV12-3 or TRBV12-4 with TRBJ2-7, with D maybe TRBD2 (5 bases). There are 13 residues in the CDR3. The V gene lost 5 bases and the J gene lost 7 bases, with 15 bases spanning the gap. The chain's CDR3 is CASSPSGGLEQYV. CDR3 coding DNA: TGTGCCAGCAGTCCCTCGGGCGGGCTGGAGCAGTACGTC.

CDR3 loop: CASSLRTGESYGYTF. The CDR3 nucleotides are TGCGCCAGCAGCTTGAGGACAGGGGAATCCTATGGCTACACCTTC. The chain is built from TRBV5-1 and TRBJ1-2, with 9 bases matching TRBD1. From germline, CDR1 is SGHRS and CDR2 YFSETQ. V lost 1 base, J lost 4 bases, and 5 bases stayed unmatched. This CDR3 spans 15 amino acids.

This clone has a single count. This chain joins TRBV6-5 and TRBJ1-1; 10 bases are a match to TRBD1. The CDR3 totals 14 residues. Trimming removed 7 bases from V and 6 bases from J; junction bases left unmatched: 8. Germline CDR1 and CDR2: MNHEY and SVGAGI. CDR3 amino acids: CASTPGQGKAEAFF. CDR3 in DNA: TGTGCCAGCACGCCGGGACAGGGGAAGGCTGAAGCTTTCTTT.

The CDR3 bases are TGTGCCAGCAGCGCCCTAGCGGGGGGGCCTTATACGCAGTATTTT. As protein: CASSALAGGPYTQYF. The J gene is TRBJ2-3, the V gene TRBV9; 12 bases align to TRBD2. The germline V gene encodes CDR1 SGDLS and CDR2 YYNGEE. This CDR3 has 15 amino acids. Germline trimming cut 3 bases from V and 7 bases from J; bases unmatched to any gene: 6.

V gene TRBV25-1 combines with J gene TRBJ1-2; TRBD1 might be the D (5 bases). This CDR3 contains 15 residues. Germline-derived CDR1 and CDR2 are MGHDK and SYGVNS. Between the trimmed V and J ends, which lost 3 bases and 1 base, there was a span of 12 bases. This chain's CDR3 is CASSDPGGSNYGYTF. CDR3 DNA sequence: TGTGCCAGCAGTGATCCCGGGGGGAGTAACTATGGCTACACCTTC.

The chain recombines TRBV24-1 with TRBJ1-2, with 11 positions matching TRBD1. Germline V gene data show CDR1 as KGHDR and CDR2 as SFDVKD. Trimming took 2 bases from V and 4 from J; bases not matched to a gene: 5. This CDR3 contains 16 residues. CDR3 bases: TGTGCCACCAGTGATTCCGGGACAGGGGGATCCTATGGCTACACCTTC. Protein product: CATSDSGTGGSYGYTF.

V usage is TRBV5-1 and J usage is TRBJ2-7; 9 bases line up with TRBD1. The germline gives CDR1 SGHRS, CDR2 YFSETQ. The CDR3 has 15 residues. V was pared by 7 bases and J by 4 bases, with 12 bases of the junction left unmatched. CDR3 loop: CASSQTGGFGYEQYV. The CDR3 bases are TGCGCCAGCTCTCAAACAGGGGGCTTTGGGTACGAGCAGTACGTC.

The rearrangement joins TRBV21-1 to TRBJ1-1. TRBV21-1 is labeled a pseudogene. The CDR3 contains 14 residues. CDR3 protein: CASSKGRGNTEAFF. The DNA of the CDR3 is TGTGCCAGCAGCAAAGGGAGGGGGAACACTGAAGCTTTCTTT.

V is TRBV24-1 and J is TRBJ2-7; weak D call: TRBD1 (6 bases). Trimming left V 10 bases short and J 6 bases short, with 15 bases between. Germline CDR1 and CDR2: KGHDR and SFDVKD. This CDR3 is built from 12 residues. The CDR3 reads CATQSGTREQYV. Written as DNA, the CDR3 is TGTGCCACTCAATCCGGGACACGCGAGCAGTACGTC.

This clone has more than one count but fewer than ten. This rearrangement joins TRBV6-6 to TRBJ1-2; no definite D call. CDR3 size: 12 residues. CDR1 MNHNY and CDR2 SVGAGI come from the germline V gene (reference sequence). Trimming took 0 bases from V and 8 from J, leaving 7 bases between them. Here the CDR3 DNA reads TGTGCCAGCAGTTACTCTGGAGGCGGCTACACCTTC. It specifies CASSYSGGGYTF.

DNA of the CDR3: TGTGCCAGCAGCTTATGGGAGGGAGGACAGGGGGTCCGAGGCTACACCTTC. As protein: CASSLWEGGQGVRGYTF. The rearrangement links TRBV7-6 to TRBJ1-2; TRBD1 aligns across 10 bases. The CDR3 has 17 residues. V lost 2 bases, J lost 8 bases, and 14 bases stayed unmatched. In germline, CDR1 is SGHVS, CDR2 FNYEAQ. Full variable domain (remainder filled in from reference TRBV7-6 and TRBJ1-2): GAGVSQSPRYKVTKRGQDVALRCDPISGHVSLYWYRQALGQGPEFLTYFNYEAQQDKSGLPNDRFSAERPEGSISTLTIQRTEQRDSAMYRCASSLWEGGQGVRGYTFGSGTRLTVV.

The rearrangement uses TRBV3-1 (or the pseudogene TRBV3-2) and TRBJ1-2; D perhaps matches TRBD1 (6 bases). Germline lookup yields CDR1 LGHDT and CDR2 YNNKEL (reference sequence). The CDR3 spans 13 residues. The V and J ends lost 0 bases and 8 bases respectively, with 10 bases between them. The CDR3 sequence: CASSQDWGTGYTF. The CDR3 DNA follows: TGTGCCAGCAGCCAAGATTGGGGGACAGGCTACACCTTC.

This clone was observed a few times. In nucleotides, the CDR3 is TGTGCCAGCAGCTCCAGACGAGGGACAGGACTGAACACTGAAGCTTTCTTT. As protein: CASSSRRGTGLNTEAFF. The chain is built from TRBV7-2 and TRBJ1-1, with 8 bases lining up with TRBD1. Losses at the gene ends were 4 bases for V and 0 bases for J; bases not matched to a gene: 10. The CDR3 covers 17 residues. Germline values: CDR1 SGHTA, CDR2 FQGNSA.

The chain carries TRBV10-3 and TRBJ1-4; no definite D call. V lost 3 bases to trimming and J lost 2 bases, with 4 bases between them. From germline, CDR1 is ENHRY and CDR2 SYGVKD. The CDR3 spans 13 residues. The CDR3 is CAISDVTNEKLFF. In nucleotides, the CDR3 is TGTGCCATCAGTGACGTCACTAATGAAAAACTGTTTTTT.

This clone was seen a handful of times. This chain connects TRBV29-1 to TRBJ1-1; D remains unclear. The CDR3 has 11 amino acids. Germline V gives CDR1 SQVTM, CDR2 ANQGSEA. V was clipped by 5 bases and J by 3 bases, with 7 bases between them. The CDR3 DNA reads as TGCAGCGTTCAACCAGACACTGAAGCTTTCTTT. Its protein product is CSVQPDTEAFF.

The rearrangement links TRBV7-2 to TRBJ1-5; 7 positions match TRBD1. Germline CDR1 reads SGHTA; CDR2 reads FQGNSA. There are 14 residues in the CDR3. The J segment lost 3 bases and the V segment lost 5 bases, leaving 4 bases of the junction unmatched. DNA for the CDR3: TGTGCCAGCAGCCAAACAGGGGTCAATCAGCCCCAGCATTTT. Protein product: CASSQTGVNQPQHF.

The chain has TRBV6-5 and TRBJ1-2, with D maybe TRBD1 (5 bases). Germline assignment: CDR1 MNHEY and CDR2 SVGAGI. Trimming took 6 bases from V and 4 from J, leaving 12 bases between them. This CDR3 contains 13 residues. DNA of the CDR3: TGTGCCAGCAGCGGCAGGGAGGGCTATGGCTACACCTTC. This codes for CASSGREGYGYTF.

V gene TRBV4-1 combines with J gene TRBJ1-5; D not resolved. The germline V gene has CDR1 MGHRA and CDR2 YSYEKL. The V end was cut by 1 base, the J end by 1 base, with 8 bases between. The CDR3 contains 15 residues. In DNA, the CDR3 is TGCGCCAGCAGCCAAGGCGGGATGAGCAATCAGCCCCAGCATTTT. It specifies CASSQGGMSNQPQHF.

This chain uses TRBV18 with TRBJ1-6, with TRBD1 matching over 7 bases. This CDR3 comprises 17 residues. Germline CDR1 reads KGHSH; CDR2 reads LQKENI. V lost 0 bases to trimming and J lost 6 bases; unmatched junction nucleotides: 8. CDR3 loop: CASSPPGQITFNSPLHF. The CDR3 DNA is TGTGCCAGCTCACCACCGGGACAGATAACTTTTAATTCACCCCTCCACTTT. The whole variable domain, remainder taken from reference TRBV18 and TRBJ1-6, is NAGVMQNPRHLVRRRGQEARLRCSPMKGHSHVYWYRQLPEEGLKFMVYLQKENIIDESGMPKERFSAEFPKEGPSILRIQQVVRGDSAAYFCASSPPGQITFNSPLHFGNGTRLTVT.

The chain recombines TRBV20-1 with TRBJ2-3, with D maybe TRBD2 (7 bases). Trimming cost V 3 bases and J 8 bases, with 18 bases left between them. This CDR3 region has 14 residues. Germline assignment: CDR1 DFQATT and CDR2 SNEGSKA (reference sequence). CDR3 DNA sequence: TGCAGTGCTAGTACTAGTGGGGGGGCTGGTACGCAGTATTTT. It is translated as CSASTSGGAGTQYF.

This clone was seen just once. The CDR3 DNA follows: TGTGCCAGCAGCCATTTAGCGGGGGGAACCGGGGAGCTGTTTTTT. Translating gives CASSHLAGGTGELFF. The V and J genes are TRBV11-1 and TRBJ2-2; 10 bases match TRBD2. The CDR3 has 15 residues. V dropped 5 bases and J dropped 5; count of bases not matched to a gene: 5. Germline loops: CDR1 SGHAT, CDR2 FQDESV (reference sequence).

The rearrangement joins TRBV2 to TRBJ1-1; the match to TRBD1 covers 8 bases. The CDR3 runs to 14 residues. Germline V gene lookup returns CDR1 SNHLY and CDR2 FYNNEI. J gave up 1 base and V 6 bases, and 4 bases lay outside the gene matches. In DNA form, the CDR3 reads TGTGCCAGCAGGCGGACAGGGCGGAACACTGAAGCTTTCTTT. This gives the protein CASRRTGRNTEAFF. The variable domain in full, with the rest retrieved from reference TRBV2 and TRBJ1-1, is EPEVTQTPSHQVTQMGQEVILRCVPISNHLYFYWYRQILGQKVEFLVSFYNNEISEKSEIFDDQFSVERPDGSNFTLKIRSTKLEDSAMYFCASRRTGRNTEAFFGQGTRLTVV.

The chain recombines TRBV5-1 with TRBJ2-3, with D perhaps matching TRBD2 (6 bases). Between the trimmed V and J ends, which lost 0 bases and 2 bases, there was a span of 10 bases. The CDR3 sequence is 15 residues long. Germline V lookup: CDR1 SGHRS, CDR2 YFSETQ. The chain's CDR3 is CASSLDGRDTDTQYF. The CDR3 DNA reads TGCGCCAGCAGCTTGGACGGGAGAGACACAGATACGCAGTATTTT.

The V gene is TRBV5-1, the J gene TRBJ2-1, with a tentative D call TRBD2 (6 bases). Germline CDR1 and CDR2: SGHRS and YFSETQ. This CDR3 comprises 17 residues. The germline V and J ends were trimmed by 0 bases and 4 bases, with 17 bases remaining between them. The CDR3 region is CASSLDFEGAGYNEQFF. DNA for the CDR3: TGCGCCAGCAGCTTGGATTTTGAGGGTGCGGGGTACAATGAGCAGTTCTTC.

This CDR3 is CASSSGHTEAFF. The DNA for the CDR3 is TGTGCCAGCAGTTCAGGGCACACTGAAGCTTTCTTT. The rearrangement joins TRBV6-5 to TRBJ1-1; D may be TRBD1 (5 bases). CDR3 size: 12 residues. Germline V gene data show CDR1 as MNHEY and CDR2 as SVGAGI. V lost 4 bases to trimming and J lost 3 bases, with 6 bases between them.